The clone carrying this T cell receptor beta chain turned up a few times. Antigen unknown. This specimen comes from a study of T cells after yellow fever vaccination. Study results and caveats: Re-detected after boosting: most primary clones, 96% of CD4 and over 80% of CD8. Abundant clonotypes from the bulk population could have been carried over as contaminants into FACS-sorted repertoires.

Template switching with 5'RACE generated the TCR cDNA and added a universal primer site and UMIs. TCRdb processed the 5' RACE reads anew with MiXCR; each CDR3 protein has one entry. The repertoire includes about 160,000 distinct CDR3 sequences, about 7% of them detected once, and over 2% sits in the top ten. The TCR was taken from a man younger than 35 who received the YFV17D yellow fever vaccine. Material: CD4+ T cells sorted from PBMCs, obtained 4 to 5 days after the first yellow fever vaccination.

This CDR3 reads CASSPRGPGEAFF. In nucleotides, the CDR3 is TGTGCCAGCAGTCCCCGGGGCCCGGGCGAAGCTTTCTTT. The J gene is TRBJ1-1, the V gene TRBV6-2 or TRBV6-3; weak D call: TRBD1 (5 bases). The CDR3 runs 13 residues. Germline lookup yields CDR1 MNHEY and CDR2 SVGEGT. Trimming left V 5 bases short and J 8 bases short, with 15 bases between.